One sample yielded the 20 T cell receptor beta chains listed below, sequenced in a study of blood T cell repertoires in COVID-19 (dated by TCRdb to the early 2020s). Library generation was performed with the immunoSEQ multiplex PCR assay. As stored in TCRdb, this immuneACCESS dataset retains in-frame rearrangements with V and J assigned. A fraction of the clones does not appear; measured against another copy, unresolved V genes explain less than half of the discrepancy, and the remainder lacks a known reason. This sample is represented by approximately 200,000 clones; about 90% of them were singletons. 2% to 3% of the sample goes to the ten largest clones. The sample taken for sequencing was peripheral blood. Receptors were obtained from a man aged 25-45 years with COVID-19, enrolled during active disease.

The rearrangement uses TRBV6-1 and TRBJ1-5, with TRBD1 matching over 8 bases. This CDR3 region has 14 residues. The germline V gene has CDR1 MNHNS and CDR2 SASEGT. Trimming cost V 1 base and J 6 bases; bases outside gene matches: 2. CDR3 in DNA: TGTGCCAGCAGTGAAGTGGACAGGGTTCAGCCCCAGCATTTT. Encoded protein: CASSEVDRVQPQHF.

The V call is TRBV9, the J call TRBJ2-3, with 8 bases that match TRBD1. The germline CDR1 and CDR2 sequences are SGDLS and YYNGEE. V lost 0 bases, J lost 3 bases, and 6 bases stayed unmatched. The CDR3 runs 16 residues. CDR3 sequence reads: CASSVEGTGGTDTQYF. In nucleotides, the CDR3 is TGTGCCAGCAGCGTAGAGGGGACAGGTGGGACAGATACGCAGTATTTT.

The chain uses TRBV6-5 and TRBJ1-2, with 10 bases matching TRBD1. J lost 6 bases, V lost 5 bases, and 9 bases had no gene match. Germline CDR1 MNHEY, CDR2 SVGAGI. This CDR3 has 15 amino acids. CDR3: CASSHDRGLFHGYTF. Here the CDR3 DNA reads TGTGCCAGCAGTCATGACAGGGGGCTCTTTCATGGCTACACCTTC.

V and J are TRBV3-1 (or the pseudogene TRBV3-2) and TRBJ1-4; perhaps TRBD1 as D (5 bases). The CDR3 length is 14 residues. Germline V gene data show CDR1 as LGHDT and CDR2 as YNNKEL (reference sequence). Trimming left V 4 bases short and J 4 bases short, with 10 bases between. This CDR3 reads CASSPTVFNEKLFF. In nucleotides, the CDR3 is TGTGCCAGCAGCCCGACAGTATTTAATGAAAAACTGTTTTTT.

The gene calls are TRBV3-1 (or the pseudogene TRBV3-2) and TRBJ2-7; tentatively, D is TRBD1 (7 bases). CDR3 length: 15 residues. The V gene's germline CDR1 is LGHDT and CDR2 YNNKEL (reference sequence). Trimming shortened V by 4 bases and J by 3 bases, and 16 bases separated the two germline ends. CDR3 DNA: TGTGCCAGCAGCCTCGGACAGGTCGGGGGCTACGAGCAGTACTTC. It is translated as CASSLGQVGGYEQYF.

This clone was found a few times. V gene TRBV7-8 combines with J gene TRBJ1-2; TRBD1 might be the D (5 bases). The CDR3 spans 15 residues. V lost 1 base and J 1 base, leaving 10 bases between the germline ends. CDR1 SGHVS and CDR2 FQNEAQ come from the germline V gene. The CDR3 is CASSLGQGRNYGYTF. CDR3 nucleotide sequence: TGTGCCAGCAGCTTAGGCCAGGGCCGTAACTATGGCTACACCTTC.

This chain links TRBV10-3 with TRBJ1-1, with TRBD1 matching 7 bases. Trimming cost V 9 bases and J 2 bases; bases outside gene matches: 6. Germline V lookup: CDR1 ENHRY, CDR2 SYGVKD. This CDR3 spans 13 amino acids. CDR3 bases: TGTGCCATGTCGGGACAGCTTAACACTGAAGCTTTCTTT. It codes for CAMSGQLNTEAFF.

This chain connects TRBV11-2 to TRBJ2-1; D remains ambiguous. The CDR3 has 16 amino acids. Trimming left V 1 base short and J 9 bases short, with 19 bases between. The germline V gene has CDR1 SGHAT and CDR2 FQNNGV. As DNA, the CDR3 is TGTGCCAGCAGCTTAGTCCCTGGGTTTAAGTTAGCTGAGCAGTTCTTC. Amino acids: CASSLVPGFKLAEQFF.

This clone was seen only once. This sequence joins TRBV6-2 or TRBV6-3 and TRBJ2-7; perhaps TRBD1 as D (7 bases). V dropped 2 bases and J dropped 6 bases, with 32 bases sitting between them. Germline CDR1 and CDR2: MNHEY and SVGEGT. The CDR3 spans 20 residues. The CDR3 DNA reads TGTGCCAGCAGTTACCCTCTCCCAGGGGCCGAAGCAGGGGGGACGTTCGAGCAGTACTTC. Its protein is CASSYPLPGAEAGGTFEQYF.

The V call is TRBV7-6, the J call TRBJ1-1, with D maybe TRBD1 (5 bases). The CDR3 consists of 14 residues. Germline CDR1 is SGHVS and CDR2 is FNYEAQ. V shed 2 bases and J shed 5 bases, with 12 bases lying between them. CDR3 amino acids: CASSLRQGRTEAFF. CDR3 nucleotide sequence: TGTGCCAGCAGCTTAAGGCAGGGAAGGACTGAAGCTTTCTTT.

V gene TRBV9 combines with J gene TRBJ2-7; possibly TRBD1 for D (5 bases). Germline V gene lookup returns CDR1 SGDLS and CDR2 YYNGEE. The V gene lost 0 bases and the J gene lost 7 bases, with 20 bases spanning the gap. The CDR3 length is 16 residues. CDR3 in DNA: TGTGCCAGCAGCGTAGAAGCAGGGCCTCCTTTGGGGGAGCAGTACTTC. This translates into CASSVEAGPPLGEQYF.

The chain uses TRBV6-5 and TRBJ1-4, with no clear D. V shed 8 bases and J shed 8 bases, with 9 bases lying between them. This CDR3 spans 11 amino acids. The germline gives CDR1 MNHEY, CDR2 SVGAGI. The CDR3 sequence is CASGGWEKLFF. The DNA of the CDR3 is TGTGCCAGCGGCGGTTGGGAAAAACTGTTTTTT.

The chain combines TRBV3-1 (or the pseudogene TRBV3-2) with TRBJ1-6, with TRBD1 as a possible D gene (6 bases). This CDR3 spans 16 amino acids. V shed 2 bases and J shed 3 bases, with 11 bases lying between them. The germline gives CDR1 LGHDT, CDR2 YNNKEL (reference sequence). This CDR3 reads CASSQQWTVYNSPLHF. CDR3 nucleotide sequence: TGTGCCAGCAGCCAACAGTGGACAGTCTATAATTCACCCCTCCACTTT.

The count of this clone is one. The V and J genes are TRBV27 and TRBJ2-2; 11 bases are shared with TRBD1. The V gene's germline CDR1 is MNHEY and CDR2 SMNVEV (reference sequence). The CDR3 is made up of 14 amino acids. Unmatched junction bases numbered 3, after V lost 5 bases and J lost 7 bases. The CDR3 nucleotides are TGTGCCAGCAGTGAGGGACAGGGGGTCGGGGAGCTGTTTTTT. Amino acids: CASSEGQGVGELFF.

The V call is TRBV19, the J call TRBJ2-7, with D tentatively TRBD2 (6 bases). The V and J ends lost 5 bases and 3 bases respectively, with 14 bases between them. The CDR3 is 14 residues long. Germline V gene sequence: CDR1 LNHDA, CDR2 SQIVND (reference sequence). CDR3 protein: CASSSTRMGYEQYF. CDR3 nucleotides: TGTGCCAGTAGTTCGACTAGAATGGGCTACGAGCAGTACTTC.

This sequence joins TRBV28 and TRBJ2-5; 8 nucleotides agree with TRBD1. Germline assignment: CDR1 MDHEN and CDR2 SYDVKM. V was pared by 3 bases and J by 5 bases, with 17 bases of the junction left unmatched. CDR3 size: 18 residues. CDR3 in amino acids: CASSFYGQGQSGFETQYF. The CDR3, as DNA: TGTGCCAGCAGTTTTTATGGACAGGGACAATCAGGTTTTGAGACCCAGTACTTC.

This chain connects TRBV21-1 to TRBJ1-4; TRBD1 was called by the table and not checked on the DNA. TRBV21-1 corresponds to a pseudogene. The CDR3 contains 15 residues. Written as DNA, the CDR3 is TGTGCCAGCAGCGAGCGACAGCGAACTAATGAAAAACTGTTTTTT. Its translation is CASSERQRTNEKLFF.

This clone showed up just a few times. This sequence joins TRBV7-3 and TRBJ2-2; 13 bases are shared with TRBD2. J was trimmed by 4 bases and V by 1 base; bases with no gene match: 3. The CDR3 contains 17 residues. The germline V gene encodes CDR1 SGHTA and CDR2 FQGTGA. The CDR3 sequence: CASSLRLAGGRTGELFF. CDR3 bases: TGTGCCAGCAGCTTAAGACTAGCGGGAGGTCGCACCGGGGAGCTGTTTTTT.

This clone has only one observation. The chain uses TRBV27 and TRBJ2-1, with 7 positions matching TRBD1. The CDR3 has 13 residues. In germline, CDR1 is MNHEY, CDR2 SMNVEV (reference sequence). V trimming: 4 bases; J trimming: 9 bases; junction bases outside the gene matches: 6. CDR3 residues: CASSSTGTPEQFF. CDR3 nucleotides: TGTGCCAGCAGTTCGACAGGGACCCCTGAGCAGTTCTTC.

This rearrangement joins TRBV29-1 to TRBJ1-1, with D perhaps TRBD1 (6 bases). The CDR3 is 13 residues long. Germline loops: CDR1 SQVTM, CDR2 ANQGSEA. The V and J ends lost 4 bases and 6 bases respectively, with 15 bases between them. CDR3 bases: TGCAGCGTTGGTCTTCAGGGGATGGCTGAAGCTTTCTTT. Its protein product is CSVGLQGMAEAFF. The full variable domain, with the rest looked up from reference TRBV29-1 and TRBJ1-1, is SAVISQKPSRDICQRGTSLTIQCQVDSQVTMMFWYRQQPGQSLTLIATANQGSEATYESGFVIDKFPISRPNLTFSTLTVSNMSPEDSSIYLCSVGLQGMAEAFFGQGTRLTVV.